The present T cell receptor (beta chain) was sequenced within a study of control samples from healthy donors and cancer patients. V shed 8 bases and J shed 6 bases, with 12 bases lying between them. The germline CDR1 and CDR2 sequences are KGHSH and LQKENI. There are 12 residues in the CDR3. TCRdb's copy holds only in-frame clones and misses some; the assay was immunoSEQ multiplex PCR. This table has about 59,000 clones, roughly 90% appearing once. The specimen was PBMCs. J is TRBJ2-3 and V is TRBV18; D is perhaps TRBD1 (6 bases). The clonotype originates from a man aged 35-49 years with colorectal cancer. The CDR3 loop is CASRPGGDTQYF. CDR3 nucleotide sequence: TGTGCCAGCAGACCTGGGGGCGATACGCAGTATTTT.